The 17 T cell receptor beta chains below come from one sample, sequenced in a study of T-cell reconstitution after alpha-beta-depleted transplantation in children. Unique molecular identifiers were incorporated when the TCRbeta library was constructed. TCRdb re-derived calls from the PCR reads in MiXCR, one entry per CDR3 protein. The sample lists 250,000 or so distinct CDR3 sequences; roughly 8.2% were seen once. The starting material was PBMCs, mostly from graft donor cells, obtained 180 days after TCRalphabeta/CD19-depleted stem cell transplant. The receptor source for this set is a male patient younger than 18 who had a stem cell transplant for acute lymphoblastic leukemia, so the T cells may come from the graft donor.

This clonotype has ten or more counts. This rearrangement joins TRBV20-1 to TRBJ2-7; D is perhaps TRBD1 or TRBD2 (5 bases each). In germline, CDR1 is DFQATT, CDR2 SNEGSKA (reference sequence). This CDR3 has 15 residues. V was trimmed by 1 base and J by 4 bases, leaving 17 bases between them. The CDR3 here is CSARGSRDRFYEQYF. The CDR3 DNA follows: TGCAGTGCTAGAGGATCCCGGGACCGATTTTACGAGCAGTACTTC.

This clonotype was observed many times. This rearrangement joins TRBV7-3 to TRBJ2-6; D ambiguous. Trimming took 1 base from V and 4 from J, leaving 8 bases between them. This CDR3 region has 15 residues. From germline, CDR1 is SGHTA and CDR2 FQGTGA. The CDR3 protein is CASSLKGPGANVLTF. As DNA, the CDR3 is TGTGCCAGCAGCTTAAAGGGTCCAGGGGCCAACGTCCTGACTTTC.

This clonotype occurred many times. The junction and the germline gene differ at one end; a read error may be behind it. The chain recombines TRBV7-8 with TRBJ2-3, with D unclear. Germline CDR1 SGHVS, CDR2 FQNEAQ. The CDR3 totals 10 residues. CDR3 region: CAILGPVLLF. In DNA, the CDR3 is TGTGCCATCTTGGGCCCGGTGCTCCTTTTT.

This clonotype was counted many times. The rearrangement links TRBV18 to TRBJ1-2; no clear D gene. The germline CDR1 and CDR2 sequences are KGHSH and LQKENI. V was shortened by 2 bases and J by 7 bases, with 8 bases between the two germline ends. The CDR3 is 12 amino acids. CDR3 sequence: CASSPEGLGYTF. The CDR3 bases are TGTGCCAGCTCACCAGAGGGTCTTGGCTACACCTTC.

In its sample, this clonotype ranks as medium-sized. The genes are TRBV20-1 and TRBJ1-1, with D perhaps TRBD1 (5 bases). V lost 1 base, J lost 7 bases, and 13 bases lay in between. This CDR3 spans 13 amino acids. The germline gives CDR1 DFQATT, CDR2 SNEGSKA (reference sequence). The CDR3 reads CSARGPGQLEAFF. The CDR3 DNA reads TGCAGTGCTAGAGGCCCAGGGCAGCTTGAAGCTTTCTTT.

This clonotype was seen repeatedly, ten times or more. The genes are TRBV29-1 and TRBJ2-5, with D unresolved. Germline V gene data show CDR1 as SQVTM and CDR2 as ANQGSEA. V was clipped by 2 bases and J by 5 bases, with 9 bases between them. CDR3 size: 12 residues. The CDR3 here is CSVESGGETQYF. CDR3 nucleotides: TGCAGCGTTGAATCCGGTGGGGAGACCCAGTACTTC.

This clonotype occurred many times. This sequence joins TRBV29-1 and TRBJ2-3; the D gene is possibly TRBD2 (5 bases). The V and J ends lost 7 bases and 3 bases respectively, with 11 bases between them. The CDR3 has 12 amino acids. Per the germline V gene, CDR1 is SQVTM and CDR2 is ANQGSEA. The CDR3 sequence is CSAGVGTDTQYF. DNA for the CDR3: TGCAGCGCCGGGGTGGGTACAGATACGCAGTATTTT.

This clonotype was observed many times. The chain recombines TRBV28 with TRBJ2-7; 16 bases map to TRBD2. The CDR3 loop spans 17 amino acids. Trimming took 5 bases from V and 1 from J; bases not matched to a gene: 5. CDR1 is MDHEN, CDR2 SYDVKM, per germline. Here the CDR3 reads CASSTGLAGGLSYEQYF. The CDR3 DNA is TGTGCCAGCAGTACGGGACTAGCGGGAGGGCTTTCCTACGAGCAGTACTTC.

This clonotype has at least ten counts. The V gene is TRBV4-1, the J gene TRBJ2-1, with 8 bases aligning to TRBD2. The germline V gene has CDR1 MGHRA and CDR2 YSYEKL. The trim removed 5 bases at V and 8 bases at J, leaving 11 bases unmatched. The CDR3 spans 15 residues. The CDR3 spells CASSNPGGPIDEQFF. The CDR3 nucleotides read TGCGCCAGCAGCAATCCGGGGGGGCCTATCGATGAGCAGTTCTTC.

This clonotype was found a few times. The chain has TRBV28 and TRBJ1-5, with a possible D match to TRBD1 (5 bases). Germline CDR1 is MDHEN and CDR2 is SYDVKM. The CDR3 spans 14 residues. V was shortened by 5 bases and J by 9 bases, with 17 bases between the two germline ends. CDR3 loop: CASSKPGPRGPQHF. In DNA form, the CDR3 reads TGTGCCAGCAGTAAACCGGGACCGAGGGGGCCCCAGCATTTT.

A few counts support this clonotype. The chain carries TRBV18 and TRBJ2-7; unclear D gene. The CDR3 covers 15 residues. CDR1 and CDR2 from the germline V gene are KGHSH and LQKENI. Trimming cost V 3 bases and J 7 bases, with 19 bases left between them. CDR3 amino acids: CASSPQDGSLLEQYF. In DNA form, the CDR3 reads TGTGCCAGCTCACCCCAGGACGGGTCCCTTTTAGAGCAGTACTTC.

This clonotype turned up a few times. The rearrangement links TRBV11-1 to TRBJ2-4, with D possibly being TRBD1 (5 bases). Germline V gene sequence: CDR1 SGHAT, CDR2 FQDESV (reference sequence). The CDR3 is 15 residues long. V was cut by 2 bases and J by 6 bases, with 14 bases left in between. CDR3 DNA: TGTGCCAGCAGCTTAACCTATCAGGGAAGAAACATTCAGTACTTC. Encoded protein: CASSLTYQGRNIQYF.

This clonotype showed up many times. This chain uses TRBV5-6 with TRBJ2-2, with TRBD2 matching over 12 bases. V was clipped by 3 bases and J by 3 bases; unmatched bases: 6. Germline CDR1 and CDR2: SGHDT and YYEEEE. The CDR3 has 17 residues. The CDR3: CASSYGLAGPYTGELFF. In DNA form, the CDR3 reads TGTGCCAGCAGCTACGGACTAGCGGGACCATACACCGGGGAGCTGTTTTTT.

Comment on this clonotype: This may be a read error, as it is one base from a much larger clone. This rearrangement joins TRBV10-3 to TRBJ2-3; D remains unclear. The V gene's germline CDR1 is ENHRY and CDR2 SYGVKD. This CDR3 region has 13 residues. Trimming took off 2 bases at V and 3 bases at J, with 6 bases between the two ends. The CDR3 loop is CAISEPTTDTQYF. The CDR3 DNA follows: TGTGCCATCAGTGAGCCCACTACAGATACGCAGTATTTT.

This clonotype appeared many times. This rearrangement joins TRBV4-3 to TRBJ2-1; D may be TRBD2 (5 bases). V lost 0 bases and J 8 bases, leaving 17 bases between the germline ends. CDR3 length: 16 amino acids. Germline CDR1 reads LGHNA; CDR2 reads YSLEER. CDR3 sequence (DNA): TGCGCCAGCAGCCAAGATAGCGCCTTCCAGACCGATGAGCAGTTCTTC. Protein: CASSQDSAFQTDEQFF.

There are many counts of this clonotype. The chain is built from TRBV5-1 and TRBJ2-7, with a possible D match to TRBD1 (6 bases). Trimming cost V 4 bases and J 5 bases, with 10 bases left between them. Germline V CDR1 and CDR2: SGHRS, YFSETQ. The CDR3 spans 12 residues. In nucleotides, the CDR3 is TGCGCCAGCAGCCATGACAGGAACGAGCAGTACTTC. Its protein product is CASSHDRNEQYF.

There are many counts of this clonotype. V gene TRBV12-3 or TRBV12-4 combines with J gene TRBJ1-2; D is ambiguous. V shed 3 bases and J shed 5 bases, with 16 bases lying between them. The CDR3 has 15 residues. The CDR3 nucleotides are TGTGCCAGCAGTTTTATGAATGGAGTCTCTTATGGCTACACCTTC. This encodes CASSFMNGVSYGYTF.